A selection of T cell receptor beta chains follows, all from one sample in a study of cytomegalovirus exposure and HLA in healthy donors. The table came from immunoSEQ multiplex PCR; TCRdb's copy has only in-frame clones and leaves some out. The specimen's table records 150,000 to 200,000 clones. Input material: PBMCs. All receptors derive from a woman aged 55-69 years in good health and CMV-seronegative. The CDR3 runs from the conserved cysteine through the conserved F or W. Fields, in order: J gene, V gene, CDR3 protein.

j_call: TRBJ1-2
v_call: TRBV7-2
cdr3_aa: CASSFSNYGYTF

j_call: TRBJ1-1
v_call: TRBV5-8
cdr3_aa: CASSFDWGAEAFF

j_call: TRBJ1-1
v_call: TRBV6-1
cdr3_aa: CASSERDRGNTEAFF

j_call: TRBJ1-4
v_call: TRBV5-1
cdr3_aa: CASSLGSGGEKLFF

j_call: TRBJ1-1
v_call: TRBV7-9
cdr3_aa: CASSLGQGADTEAFF

j_call: TRBJ2-1
v_call: TRBV29-1
cdr3_aa: CSLLQGASGEQFF

j_call: TRBJ1-1
v_call: TRBV10-1
cdr3_aa: CASSPPGQKAFF

j_call: TRBJ2-1
v_call: TRBV5-4
cdr3_aa: CASSLAQVGNNEQFF

j_call: TRBJ1-1
v_call: TRBV4-3
cdr3_aa: CASSQSGSRPDGGEAFF

j_call: TRBJ1-5
v_call: TRBV19
cdr3_aa: CASSIREESNQPQHF

j_call: TRBJ1-2
v_call: TRBV7-9
cdr3_aa: CASSVSGEGYGYTF

j_call: TRBJ2-3
v_call: TRBV14
cdr3_aa: CASSRPTSRVDTQYF

j_call: TRBJ2-5
v_call: TRBV5-1
cdr3_aa: CASSRGQPETQYF

j_call: TRBJ2-7
v_call: TRBV6-5
cdr3_aa: CASSLYRDTTYEQYF

j_call: TRBJ2-1
v_call: TRBV11-1
cdr3_aa: CASSPDRWQGNEQFF

j_call: TRBJ2-5
v_call: TRBV19
cdr3_aa: CASRTRTSGTETQYF

j_call: TRBJ1-2
v_call: TRBV2
cdr3_aa: CASSGRIGGNYGYTF

j_call: TRBJ2-7
v_call: TRBV18
cdr3_aa: CASSQGLAQQGIQQYF

j_call: TRBJ2-7
v_call: TRBV6-5
cdr3_aa: CASRLQNSLSYEQYF

j_call: TRBJ2-6
v_call: TRBV7-3
cdr3_aa: CASTPGGLGANVLTF

j_call: TRBJ2-7
v_call: TRBV29-1
cdr3_aa: CSVGPGHEQYF

j_call: TRBJ1-3
v_call: TRBV15
cdr3_aa: CATSRERGGQGLGNTIYF

j_call: TRBJ1-5
v_call: TRBV5-1
cdr3_aa: CASSLEGSGQPQHF

j_call: TRBJ2-1
v_call: TRBV5-1
cdr3_aa: CASSLGASGRGEQFF

j_call: TRBJ2-1
v_call: TRBV30
cdr3_aa: CAWSKDRGNYNEQFF

j_call: TRBJ2-7
v_call: TRBV25-1
cdr3_aa: CASSRSWEQYF

j_call: TRBJ2-2
v_call: TRBV7-3
cdr3_aa: CASSLQGGLNTGELFF

j_call: TRBJ1-2
v_call: TRBV6-1
cdr3_aa: CASRLRDREDGYTF

j_call: TRBJ2-1
v_call: TRBV18
cdr3_aa: CASSPRRGNEQFF

j_call: TRBJ2-7
v_call: TRBV12-5
cdr3_aa: CASGLRTGWPEQYF

j_call: TRBJ1-2
v_call: TRBV19
cdr3_aa: CASSIVRGQGGYGYTF

j_call: TRBJ2-1
v_call: TRBV20-1
cdr3_aa: CSAIDNEQFF

j_call: TRBJ2-7
v_call: TRBV5-4
cdr3_aa: CASSSPRDNSYEQYF

j_call: TRBJ1-2
v_call: TRBV5-6
cdr3_aa: CASSLGREGYGYTF

j_call: TRBJ2-7
v_call: TRBV4-2
cdr3_aa: CASSRGRSSYEQYF